This TCR beta chain stems from a study of tumor and adjacent non-tumor tissue in lung cancer. At the level of the study: Stage I to III disease affected 10 men and a handful of women aged roughly 30 to 76.

Three rounds of nested PCR, following a modified ARM-PCR protocol, produced the TCRbeta library. TCRdb recomputed calls from the multiplex PCR reads with MiXCR, one row per CDR3 protein. This table holds more than 85,000 distinct CDR3 sequences, approximately 65% found once. In germline, CDR1 is DFQATT, CDR2 SNEGSKA (reference sequence). The CDR3 loop spans 16 amino acids. V trimming: 8 bases; J trimming: 10 bases; junction bases outside the gene matches: 18. No cell sorting was done before RNA was extracted from the tissue. The normal lung tissue was taken more than 3 cm from the tumor edge. This rearrangement joins TRBV20-1 to TRBJ2-1; 12 nucleotides align to TRBD2. Source material: distant non-tumor lung tissue. The TCR originated in a man aged 25 to 45 with non-small cell lung cancer. This CDR3 reads CSTLDTLTSGREEQFF. CDR3 nucleotide sequence: TGCAGTACTTTAGATACGCTGACTAGCGGGAGAGAAGAGCAGTTCTTC.